There are a few counts of the clone carrying this T cell receptor beta chain. The data derive from a study of T cells in Graves' hyperthyroidism and ophthalmopathy. It was RNA transcripts that yielded the amplified TCR beta CDR3 regions. RT-PCR in the first round (using the HTBI primer set) targeted the TCR CDR3. TCRdb re-derived calls from the multiplex PCR reads in MiXCR, one entry per CDR3 protein. The sample shows under 450,000 distinct CDR3 sequences, about 14% of them seen only once. The CDR3 has 16 amino acids. Germline lookup yields CDR1 SEHNR and CDR2 FQNEAQ (reference sequence). V lost 3 bases, J lost 6 bases, and 9 bases stayed unmatched.

Sequencing was performed on blood. The sequence came from a man aged 30 to 45 with Graves' hyperthyroidism that later progressed to Graves' ophthalmopathy. V and J are TRBV7-9 and TRBJ1-4; 8 bases map to TRBD1. In DNA form, the CDR3 reads TGTGCCAGCAGCTTTAGCCGAGGACAGGGTTATGAAAAACTGTTTTTT. This codes for CASSFSRGQGYEKLFF.